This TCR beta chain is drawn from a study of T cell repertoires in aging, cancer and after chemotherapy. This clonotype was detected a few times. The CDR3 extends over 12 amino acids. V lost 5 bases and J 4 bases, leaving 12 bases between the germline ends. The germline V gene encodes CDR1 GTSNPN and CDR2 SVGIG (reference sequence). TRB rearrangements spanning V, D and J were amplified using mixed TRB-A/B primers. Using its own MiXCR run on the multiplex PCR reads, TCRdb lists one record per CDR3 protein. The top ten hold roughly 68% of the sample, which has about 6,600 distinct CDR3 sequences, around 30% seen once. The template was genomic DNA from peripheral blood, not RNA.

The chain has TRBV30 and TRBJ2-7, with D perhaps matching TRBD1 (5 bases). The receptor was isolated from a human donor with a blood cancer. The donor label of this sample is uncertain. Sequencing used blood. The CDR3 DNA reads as TGTGCCTGGGCTCAAACAGGATACGAGCAGTACTTC. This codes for CAWAQTGYEQYF.